These T cell receptor beta chains were read from a single sample in a study of cytotoxic CD8 clonotypes in ibrutinib-treated CLL. Assay: immunoSEQ multiplex PCR; the TCRdb copy retains only in-frame clones and omits some. The sample carries 110,000 to 150,000 clones, 70% to 80% recorded once. The input for sequencing was PBMCs, taken after 24 months of ibrutinib treatment. Source of these receptors: a human donor with chronic lymphocytic leukemia. Both conserved end residues are part of each CDR3. Fields, in order: V gene, clone size, J gene, D gene, CDR3 DNA, CDR3 protein. D genes are given only for firm matches. Size values are once, few and many counts, or a class for expanded clones, and some rows have none.

TRBV7-3,NA,TRBJ2-1,NA,TGTGCCAGCAGCTTAAGTAGCGCTGGTGAGCAGTTCTTC,CASSLSSAGEQFF
TRBV19,NA,TRBJ1-1,NA,TGTGCCAGTAGTATGTGGGCTGAAGCTTTCTTT,CASSMWAEAFF
TRBV10-3,NA,TRBJ2-1,NA,TGTGCCATTTCGGGGGGCACCTACAATGAGCAGTTCTTC,CAISGGTYNEQFF
TRBV4-3,once,TRBJ2-5,NA,TGCGCCAGCAGCCAAGATCTGGTCGGTGGCGGAGAGACCCAGTACTTC,CASSQDLVGGGETQYF
TRBV7-9,NA,TRBJ2-7,NA,TGTGCCAGCAGCTTAGTTCGGGGAGGGGGCTTCAACGAGCAGTACTTC,CASSLVRGGGFNEQYF
TRBV29-1,NA,TRBJ2-4,NA,TGCAGCGTTGGCCCCGCCCCGGGGTACTTC,CSVGPAPGYF
TRBV5-6,NA,TRBJ2-5,NA,TGTGCCAGCAGCTTTGATAGCCCGGAGACCCAGTACTTC,CASSFDSPETQYF
TRBV6-5,NA,TRBJ1-1,NA,TGTGCCAGCAGCCGACATCAGAACACTGAAGCTTTCTTT,CASSRHQNTEAFF
TRBV7-9,NA,TRBJ2-7,NA,TGTGCCAGCAGCCCTCTGGTAGCGGATTCCTACGAGCAGTACTTC,CASSPLVADSYEQYF
TRBV6-6,NA,TRBJ2-7,NA,TGTGCCAGCAGGCCCGACAGGTTAGCCTACGAGCAGTACTTC,CASRPDRLAYEQYF
TRBV28,NA,TRBJ2-7,NA,TGTGCCAGCAGTCGACAGCGCGAGCAGTACTTC,CASSRQREQYF
TRBV9,NA,TRBJ1-5,NA,TGTGCCAGCAGCCCCGGGGGTAGCAATCAGCCCCAGCATTTT,CASSPGGSNQPQHF
TRBV19,NA,TRBJ1-1,NA,TGTGCCAGTAGTATCCAGGGGCGATTGAACACTGAAGCTTTCTTT,CASSIQGRLNTEAFF
TRBV7-2,NA,TRBJ1-4,NA,TGTGCCAGCAGCCCCGACCACCAGACTTTGGGGCGGCTGTTTTTT,CASSPDHQTLGRLFF
TRBV7-2,NA,TRBJ1-2,NA,TGTGCCAGCAGCACAGGTGCTGGGGCCCCACTTCCAAACTATGGCTACACCTTC,CASSTGAGAPLPNYGYTF
TRBV5-6,NA,TRBJ2-3,TRBD1,TGTGCCAGCAGCCTTACAGGGGGCGGTTGGACGCAGTATTTT,CASSLTGGGWTQYF
TRBV7-2,NA,TRBJ1-4,NA,TGTGCCAGCAGCTTAGTGGGGTCTGGGGGAAAACTGTTTTTT,CASSLVGSGGKLFF
TRBV25-1,few,TRBJ1-2,NA,TGTGCCAGCAGTGAAGAGGGGCCGTATGGCTACACCTTC,CASSEEGPYGYTF
TRBV7-2,NA,TRBJ2-7,NA,TGTGCCAGCAGCTTAGGGTGGGGCGGGCAGTACTTC,CASSLGWGGQYF
TRBV10-2,NA,TRBJ1-1,TRBD1,TGCGCCAGCACAGGACAGGGGTTGGGGACTGAAGCTTTCTTT,CASTGQGLGTEAFF
TRBV4-1,NA,TRBJ1-5,NA,TGCGCCAGCAGCCCTGCATGGGACCCTAATCAGCCCCAGCATTTT,CASSPAWDPNQPQHF
TRBV11-2,NA,TRBJ2-7,NA,TGTGCCAGCAGCTTAGATCGCGGCGAGCAGTACTTC,CASSLDRGEQYF
TRBV6-1,NA,TRBJ1-1,NA,TGTGCCAGCACCACCTACAGGGACACTGAAGCTTTCTTT,CASTTYRDTEAFF
TRBV11-2,few,TRBJ1-5,NA,TGTGCCAGCAGCCCCCCAAATCAGCCCCAGCATTTT,CASSPPNQPQHF
TRBV28,NA,TRBJ2-5,NA,TGTGCCAGCAGTCCCCCGGGTGGTGTGAGAGAGACCCAGTACTTC,CASSPPGGVRETQYF
TRBV6-5,NA,TRBJ1-1,NA,TGTGCCACCGGCCGGGACACTGAAGCTTTCTTT,CATGRDTEAFF
TRBV10-3,NA,TRBJ1-4,NA,TGTGCCATCAGTGAGGGGGTGGAGGAAAAACTGTTTTTT,CAISEGVEEKLFF
TRBV11-2,NA,TRBJ1-1,NA,TGTGCCAGCAGCCTTAGGGAGGGCGGCACTGAAGCTTTCTTT,CASSLREGGTEAFF
TRBV27,NA,TRBJ1-1,TRBD1,TGTGCCAGCAAGGGACAGGCCCCCCCGAGGACTGAAGCTTTCTTT,CASKGQAPPRTEAFF
TRBV28,NA,TRBJ2-2,TRBD2,TGTGCCAGCAGCCCAGCGGGAGAGGGCACCGGGGAGCTGTTTTTT,CASSPAGEGTGELFF
TRBV10-3,NA,TRBJ2-1,NA,TGTGCCATCAGTGAGTCGTTGGGTGAGCAGTTCTTC,CAISESLGEQFF
TRBV7-2,NA,TRBJ2-3,NA,TGTGCCAGCAGCCCCGCCTTCCGCACAGATACGCAGTATTTT,CASSPAFRTDTQYF
TRBV10-3,medium-sized,TRBJ2-7,NA,TGTGCCATCAGGGCTAGGGGCGAGCAGTACTTC,CAIRARGEQYF
TRBV28,NA,TRBJ2-1,TRBD2,TGTGCCAGCAGTTTCCCCGGGACTAGCGGGAGTCGGTTCTTC,CASSFPGTSGSRFF
TRBV7-2,few,TRBJ2-7,NA,TGTGCCAGCAGCCCCAGCTCCTACGAGCAGTACTTC,CASSPSSYEQYF
TRBV5-4,once,TRBJ2-1,NA,TGTGCCAGCAGCCCCGGGGCGTTCGCCTACAATGAGCAGTTCTTC,CASSPGAFAYNEQFF
TRBV2,NA,TRBJ2-7,TRBD2,TGTGCCAGCAGTGAACTTGGGCGGGGGGGTACATACGAGCAGTACTTC,CASSELGRGGTYEQYF
TRBV14,NA,TRBJ2-3,NA,TGTGCCAGCAGCGACCAGCGTAGGGATACGCAGTATTTT,CASSDQRRDTQYF
TRBV9,NA,TRBJ2-5,NA,TGTGCCAGCAGCCCTGGACACACGGATGTGGAGACCCAGTACTTC,CASSPGHTDVETQYF
TRBV27,NA,TRBJ1-1,TRBD1,TGTGCCAGCAGTTTCAGTGCAGGGGGAGTGGGGGGCACTGAAGCTTTCTTT,CASSFSAGGVGGTEAFF
TRBV6-1,NA,TRBJ1-4,NA,TGTGCCAGCAGTGAGTGGACGGCAACTAATGAAAAACTGTTTTTT,CASSEWTATNEKLFF
TRBV5-5,NA,TRBJ1-4,NA,TGTGCCAGCAGCTTTCAGACAGGCCGGAATGAAAAACTGTTTTTT,CASSFQTGRNEKLFF
TRBV4-2,NA,TRBJ2-1,NA,TGTGCCAGCAGCCTACGGGCTGAGCAGTTCTTC,CASSLRAEQFF
TRBV6-5,NA,TRBJ1-4,NA,TGTGCCAGCAGTCCCGACCAGAATGAAAAACTGTTTTTT,CASSPDQNEKLFF
TRBV28,few,TRBJ1-6,TRBD1,TGTGCCAGCAGTTTTAGGGACAGGGTTGTTTCACCCCTCCACTTT,CASSFRDRVVSPLHF
TRBV5-4,NA,TRBJ2-7,NA,TGTGCCAGCAGCCCGTGGGCCTACGAGCAGTACTTC,CASSPWAYEQYF
TRBV19,NA,TRBJ2-7,NA,TGTGCCAGTAGTATACTGCGGACGGAGGGACCGTCCTACGAGCAGTACTTC,CASSILRTEGPSYEQYF